The clone carrying this T cell receptor (beta chain) has ten or more counts. Its antigen is unidentified. Trimming cost V 5 bases and J 6 bases, with 17 bases left between them. The CDR3 sequence is 15 residues long. Germline V lookup: CDR1 KGHSH, CDR2 LQKENI. About 6 milliliters of peripheral blood were drawn at each of two time points. The sample is drawn from a study of prognosis after radiotherapy for stage I lung cancer. Study details: Patient ages ran from about 50 to 95, with a median of approximately 74 years, and the group had 13 men and 6 women. Points from the study as a whole: Patients who had metastases reportedly showed TRBV and TRBJ gene usage that varied from that of patients who did not.

Amplicons of TCR beta CDR3 were generated from genomic DNA by two-round multiplex PCR. Specific primers for each TRBV and TRBJ gene were what first-round PCR used. MiXCR was run by TCRdb on the multiplex PCR reads, yielding one entry per CDR3 protein. Of some 30,000 distinct CDR3 sequences listed, 40% to 55% are singletons. The clonotype originates from a donor at least 50 years old with non-small cell lung cancer. The sample was PBMCs, taken before or after stereotactic body radiation therapy (not recorded which). V gene TRBV18 combines with J gene TRBJ2-1; D might be TRBD1 (6 bases). CDR3 sequence: CASSNQGPDLNEQFF. CDR3 sequence (DNA): TGTGCCAGCTCAAACCAGGGGCCAGATCTCAATGAGCAGTTCTTC.